This TCR beta chain was retrieved from a study of tumor-infiltrating lymphocytes in primary liver carcinoma (dated by TCRdb to about 2017). Concerning the study at large: A handful of patients with histopathologically diagnosed primary liver carcinoma underwent surgical resection in China between 2015 and 2016. Of the five patients (three men and two women, aged 30 to 69 years), four had hepatocellular carcinoma and one had combined HCC and intrahepatic cholangiocarcinoma. The five patients had tumors of stage T1-T3 N0M0, with maximum diameters ranging from about 4 to 11 cm. Each sample produced roughly 3.65 to 7.13 million productive TCRbeta reads, and read depth showed no significant difference between tissue types. Across five regions of each liver tumor, along with adjacent normal tissue and blood, the study brought together TCRbeta repertoire sequencing, expression microarrays and whole-exome sequencing. A total of some 35 specimens from 5 patients went through TCRbeta repertoire sequencing, namely 25 tumor regions, 5 adjacent noncancerous liver tissues and 5 peripheral blood samples. High reproducibility was observed for the technical replicate repertoires, with mean shared-clone rates approximately 0.92 and correlation coefficients above 0.95. The research as a whole found: Consistent with antigen-driven expansion, pairs of tumor regions showed higher repertoire overlap (mean around 36%) than either tumor-adjacent pairs (roughly 17%) or tumor-blood pairs (approximately 15%). The top 250 clones made up a significantly larger repertoire fraction in tumors than in blood (p = 0.039). Only the TCR beta chain was sequenced, which likely underestimates true repertoire diversity because unpaired alpha chains were not captured. The study included only four or five patients, and the authors note findings should be validated in a larger study. Since the samples were bulk and unsorted, there was no way to compare CD4+ and CD8+ T cell repertoires.

Using a constant-region primer and ProtoScript II reverse transcriptase, TCRbeta-specific cDNA was reverse-transcribed from 500 ng total RNA. TCRbeta libraries were built with three nested multiplex PCR rounds, a slightly modified ARM-PCR procedure. Multiplex TRBV1-TRBV30 forward primers and a Cbeta reverse primer were used in the first two PCR rounds, each of which was run for approximately 11 cycles. A final 25-cycle PCR with Deep VentR polymerase added sample barcodes and Illumina adapters. Amplicons of 200-500 bp were gel-purified with a QIAquick gel extraction kit before sequencing. An Illumina HiSeq 2500 was used to sequence the TCRbeta amplicons, generating 250-bp paired-end reads. Under the source paper's analysis protocol: Reads were quality-trimmed with Trimmomatic v0.33, and paired reads were merged with FLASH v1.2.11 to recover full CDR3 sequences. V, D and J germline segments were assigned to the rearranged TCRbeta sequences using MiGEC v1.2.1b. Clonotype statistics, along with Shannon-Wiener diversity indices, were calculated using VDJtools v1.0.0. To cut down on sampling bias, every analysis after diversity analysis relied on just the 250 most abundant clonotypes from each sample. TCRdb passed the public sequencing reads through fastp at Q25 and MiXCR, retaining productive beta sequences. Rows with a matching CDR3 protein are joined into one entry that keeps the most common DNA and genes. None of the V and J calls come from the authors' own analysis; TCRdb made them. Here the sample has approximately 330,000 distinct CDR3 sequences; approximately 65% occur a single time. The ten most abundant clones make up roughly 6% of the sample.

This clonotype was seen a few times. The antigen this receptor binds is unknown. The record has no base qualities; no much larger clone is one base away. Blood RNA was extracted from unsorted whole blood using TRIzol reagent, and germline DNA was obtained with the DNeasy Blood & Tissue kit. Patients had chronic HBV infection and were treatment-naive at sampling. Before surgery, roughly 4 milliliters of peripheral blood were collected into K2EDTA tubes. From a lookup of the germline V gene, CDR1 and CDR2 are MNHNS and SASEGT. From the cysteine up to the phenylalanine, the CDR3 has a length of 14 residues. Only CDR3 DNA is held: 42 bases, read in frame from base 1. V is clipped by 8 bases and J by 4 bases, and the sequence between their germline boundaries is 14 bases long.

Sequenced input: peripheral blood. This TCR was recovered from a man aged 40-49 years with primary liver carcinoma and hepatitis B virus infection. Rearrangement joined TRBV6-1 to TRBJ2-2, with no confident D gene call. Read as DNA, the sequence is TGTGCCAGCGAAGGGCTACCAGGCACCGGGGAGCTGTTTTTT. Its product reads: CASEGLPGTGELFF.